Each of the 27 T cell receptor beta chains below was sequenced from the same sample in a study of T cell repertoires and HLA-DP antigens (dated by TCRdb to between 2017 and 2018). Their specific antigens are unknown. Receptor amplification or capture employed the immunoSEQ multiplex PCR assay. The table was pulled from immuneACCESS by TCRdb, which kept in-frame rearrangements only. Such tables lose some clones; where checked, under half of the loss comes from unresolved V genes, and the rest has no known cause. The sample table records roughly 73,000 clones; around 77% of these occur just once. The ten largest make up about 1.4% of the sample. Sequencing input: CD4+ T cells from PBMCs. The receptors were gathered from a man aged 55 to 69 in good health and CMV-seronegative.

This clone was observed once. V gene TRBV9 combines with J gene TRBJ2-3; no definite D call. The V gene's germline CDR1 is SGDLS and CDR2 YYNGEE. This CDR3 is built from 15 residues. V was shortened by 4 bases and J by 0 bases, with 12 bases between the two germline ends. CDR3 region: CASSPMASSTDTQYF. For the CDR3, the DNA is TGTGCCAGCAGCCCGATGGCCTCTAGCACAGATACGCAGTATTTT.

The chain carries TRBV5-5 and TRBJ2-2; D call uncertain. Germline V gene data show CDR1 as SGHKS and CDR2 as YYEKEE (reference sequence). The length of the CDR3 is 17 residues. The V end was cut by 0 bases, the J end by 6 bases, with 18 bases between. The CDR3 is CASSLEAPASGSGELFF. As DNA, the CDR3 is TGTGCCAGCAGCTTGGAGGCGCCAGCCAGTGGTTCCGGGGAGCTGTTTTTT.

This clone has just one count. The J gene is TRBJ2-7, the V gene TRBV7-2, with 11 bases matching TRBD1. Germline trimming cut 5 bases from V and 2 bases from J; bases unmatched to any gene: 5. Germline V gene sequence: CDR1 SGHTA, CDR2 FQGNSA. This CDR3 comprises 15 residues. CDR3 sequence reads: CASSATGQGAYEQYF. The CDR3, as DNA: TGTGCCAGCAGCGCCACGGGACAGGGGGCCTACGAGCAGTACTTC.

The gene calls are TRBV28 and TRBJ2-2, with D perhaps matching TRBD1 or TRBD2 (5 bases each). The V gene's germline CDR1 is MDHEN and CDR2 SYDVKM. The CDR3 is made up of 13 amino acids. V dropped 8 bases and J dropped 0 bases, with 7 bases sitting between them. This CDR3 reads CASPGPNTGELFF. The CDR3, as DNA: TGTGCCAGCCCGGGACCGAACACCGGGGAGCTGTTTTTT.

This clone was counted once. The V gene is TRBV25-1, the J gene TRBJ1-2; 8 bases agree with TRBD1. Germline CDR1 MGHDK, CDR2 SYGVNS. V shed 0 bases, J shed 3 bases, and the junction held 3 bases outside the gene matches. This CDR3 is built from 15 residues. The CDR3 here is CASSEYTGGDYGYTF. In DNA, the CDR3 is TGTGCCAGCAGTGAATATACAGGGGGAGACTATGGCTACACCTTC.

V is TRBV19 and J is TRBJ2-3, with D hard to call. This CDR3 spans 13 amino acids. Per the germline V gene, CDR1 is LNHDA and CDR2 is SQIVND (reference sequence). V dropped 7 bases and J dropped 0 bases, with 8 bases sitting between them. In nucleotides, the CDR3 is TGTGCCAGTACCTCGCTTAGCACAGATACGCAGTATTTT. Its translation is CASTSLSTDTQYF.

This sequence joins TRBV19 and TRBJ1-1; D gene unclear. The V gene lost 7 bases and the J gene lost 7 bases, with 16 bases spanning the gap. This CDR3 is 13 amino acids long. The germline V gene encodes CDR1 LNHDA and CDR2 SQIVND (reference sequence). In DNA form, the CDR3 reads TGTGCCAGTATAAGGAATTCGAAGGGTGAAGCTTTCTTT. This sequence encodes CASIRNSKGEAFF. Using reference TRBV19 and TRBJ1-1 for the parts outside the CDR3, the full variable domain is DGGITQSPKYLFRKEGQNVTLSCEQNLNHDAMYWYRQDPGQGLRLIYYSQIVNDFQKGDIAEGYSVSREKKESFPLTVTSAQKNPTAFYLCASIRNSKGEAFFGQGTRLTVV.

CDR3 sequence: CASSPTSRVKGNTEAFF. CDR3 nucleotide sequence: TGTGCCAGCAGCCCCACATCCAGGGTAAAGGGGAACACTGAAGCTTTCTTT. The rearrangement joins TRBV7-9 to TRBJ1-1, with D tentatively TRBD1 (5 bases). V lost 5 bases and J lost 1, with 20 bases in between. The CDR3 is 17 residues long. Germline assignment: CDR1 SEHNR and CDR2 FQNEAQ (reference sequence).

The CDR3 is CASSVGRDYGYTF. The CDR3 nucleotides read TGTGCCAGCAGTGTGGGCAGGGACTATGGCTACACCTTC. This chain joins TRBV6-1 and TRBJ1-2; perhaps TRBD1 as D (5 bases). The germline gives CDR1 MNHNS, CDR2 SASEGT. V lost 4 bases, J lost 3 bases, and 9 bases lay in between. There are 13 residues in the CDR3.

The genes are TRBV9 and TRBJ2-3, with 7 bases matching TRBD1. This CDR3 contains 13 residues. Germline assignment: CDR1 SGDLS and CDR2 YYNGEE. The V gene end was trimmed by 4 bases and the J gene end by 5 bases; junction bases not matched to a gene: 4. Written as DNA, the CDR3 is TGTGCCAGCAGCACCCGACAGGGAGATACGCAGTATTTT. As protein: CASSTRQGDTQYF.

This clone appeared once. J is TRBJ2-7 and V is TRBV4-1, with D maybe TRBD1 (5 bases). Trimming cost V 1 base and J 2 bases, with 9 bases left between them. The germline V gene has CDR1 MGHRA and CDR2 YSYEKL. The CDR3 covers 14 residues. The CDR3 coding sequence is TGCGCCAGCAGCCAAGGGCTGGGGCCCTACGAGCAGTACGTC. It codes for CASSQGLGPYEQYV.

This rearrangement joins TRBV7-6 to TRBJ1-1; a possible D gene is TRBD1 (5 bases). Germline loops: CDR1 SGHVS, CDR2 FNYEAQ. V gave up 6 bases and J gave up 0 bases, with 11 bases separating them. This CDR3 comprises 14 residues. CDR3 sequence reads: CASSTRGVNTEAFF. DNA of the CDR3: TGTGCCAGCAGTACTCGGGGGGTGAACACTGAAGCTTTCTTT.

The CDR3 DNA sequence: TGTGCCAGCAGCTCCGGGACTAGCGGCGTAGGGACCCAGTACTTC. Protein product: CASSSGTSGVGTQYF. The chain carries TRBV5-4 and TRBJ2-5; 11 positions agree with TRBD2. The CDR3 consists of 15 residues. Losses at the gene ends were 3 bases for V and 7 bases for J; bases not matched to a gene: 8. In germline, CDR1 is SGHNT, CDR2 YYREEE (reference sequence).

This clone was counted a few times. V is TRBV9 and J is TRBJ1-5, with D possibly being TRBD1 (5 bases). Germline loops: CDR1 SGDLS, CDR2 YYNGEE. The CDR3 contains 15 residues. The ends were cut back, 4 bases at V and 2 bases at J, with 13 bases in the middle. The CDR3 loop reads CASSPSGGGNQPQHF. CDR3 nucleotide sequence: TGTGCCAGCAGCCCCTCGGGAGGGGGCAATCAGCCCCAGCATTTT.

This rearrangement joins TRBV19 to TRBJ2-1; TRBD2 aligns across 9 bases. V lost 1 base, J lost 4 bases, and 2 bases stayed unmatched. The length of the CDR3 is 15 residues. CDR1 is LNHDA, CDR2 SQIVND, per germline (reference sequence). The CDR3 DNA is TGTGCCAGTAGTATAGGACTAGCGGTTTACAATGAGCAGTTCTTC. The encoded protein is CASSIGLAVYNEQFF. The entire variable domain, with the rest obtained from reference TRBV19 and TRBJ2-1, is as follows: DGGITQSPKYLFRKEGQNVTLSCEQNLNHDAMYWYRQDPGQGLRLIYYSQIVNDFQKGDIAEGYSVSREKKESFPLTVTSAQKNPTAFYLCASSIGLAVYNEQFFGPGTRLTVL.

This chain joins TRBV7-2 and TRBJ2-3, with unresolved D. The germline CDR1 and CDR2 sequences are SGHTA and FQGNSA. V was cut by 5 bases and J by 4 bases, with 7 bases left in between. CDR3 length: 12 residues. The CDR3 region is CASSNYADTQYF. The DNA for the CDR3 is TGTGCCAGCAGCAACTATGCAGATACGCAGTATTTT.

The rearrangement joins TRBV5-6 to TRBJ2-3; tentative D call: TRBD2 (6 bases). Germline CDR1 SGHDT, CDR2 YYEEEE. There are 14 residues in the CDR3. V dropped 3 bases and J dropped 2 bases, with 10 bases sitting between them. The CDR3 DNA reads as TGTGCCAGCAGCTGGGGGGAAAACACAGATACGCAGTATTTT. Protein sequence: CASSWGENTDTQYF.

The chain joins TRBV12-2 to TRBJ2-1; the table's D gene call, TRBD1, was not cross checked with the DNA. TRBV12-2 is reported as a pseudogene. The CDR3 sequence is 16 residues long. CDR3 sequence: CASRIWTGGSYNEQFF. The DNA for the CDR3 is TGTGCAAGTCGCATTTGGACAGGGGGATCCTACAATGAGCAGTTCTTC.

The genes are TRBV6-1 and TRBJ1-5, with 8 bases fitting TRBD1. Trimming removed 3 bases from V and 6 bases from J; junction bases left unmatched: 4. Germline V gene data show CDR1 as MNHNS and CDR2 as SASEGT. This CDR3 has 14 amino acids. The CDR3 coding sequence is TGTGCCAGCAGTGACGGACAGGGTTTTCAGCCCCAGCATTTT. It yields the protein CASSDGQGFQPQHF.

The chain uses TRBV19 and TRBJ1-4, with D perhaps matching TRBD1 (6 bases). CDR1 is LNHDA and CDR2 is SQIVND in the germline V gene (reference sequence). The CDR3 totals 14 residues. The V and J ends lost 4 bases and 2 bases respectively, with 8 bases between them. CDR3 residues: CASSRGLTNEKLFF. Written as DNA, the CDR3 is TGTGCCAGTAGTAGGGGGCTTACTAATGAAAAACTGTTTTTT.

The chain combines TRBV5-1 with TRBJ1-1; maybe TRBD1 (5 bases). Germline V gives CDR1 SGHRS, CDR2 YFSETQ. The CDR3 extends over 12 amino acids. Deletions cut 0 bases from V and 8 bases from J, with 8 bases between. The CDR3 is CASSLDRREAFF. The CDR3 DNA follows: TGCGCCAGCAGCTTGGACAGGAGAGAAGCTTTCTTT.

The V and J genes are TRBV7-2 and TRBJ1-2, with TRBD1 matching over 10 bases. CDR1 and CDR2 (germline): SGHTA, FQGNSA. The CDR3 consists of 14 residues. The J segment lost 4 bases and the V segment lost 5 bases, leaving 4 bases of the junction unmatched. The CDR3: CASSSRDRGYGYTF. The CDR3 DNA reads TGTGCCAGCAGCAGCCGGGACAGGGGCTATGGCTACACCTTC.

The chain joins TRBV30 to TRBJ2-3; 8 bases align to TRBD2. The length of the CDR3 is 13 residues. Germline values: CDR1 GTSNPN, CDR2 SVGIG (reference sequence). V lost 2 bases and J lost 4; bases outside the gene matches: 2. In DNA, the CDR3 is TGTGCCTGGAGTATCGGGGGGGCAGATACGCAGTATTTT. Its translation is CAWSIGGADTQYF. The full variable domain, with the rest looked up from reference TRBV30 and TRBJ2-3, is SQTIHQWPATLVQPVGSPLSLECTVEGTSNPNLYWYRQAAGRGLQLLFYSVGIGQISSEVPQNLSASRPQDRQFILSSKKLLLSDSGFYLCAWSIGGADTQYFGPGTRLTVL.

The chain joins TRBV7-9 to TRBJ1-6; 7 bases map to TRBD1. CDR3 size: 16 residues. Germline V CDR1 and CDR2: SEHNR, FQNEAQ (reference sequence). V shed 5 bases, J shed 11 bases, and the junction held 15 bases outside the gene matches. CDR3 nucleotide sequence: TGTGCCAGCAGCCCCACCGCCCAGGGGGATAGTGCACCCCTCCACTTT. This translates into CASSPTAQGDSAPLHF.

The chain links TRBV19 to TRBJ2-4; TRBD2 aligns across 13 bases. V was pared by 4 bases and J by 13 bases, with 7 bases of the junction left unmatched. The CDR3 has 14 amino acids. CDR1 is LNHDA, CDR2 SQIVND, per germline (reference sequence). This chain's CDR3 is CASSTTSGRAPQYF. DNA for the CDR3: TGTGCCAGTAGTACAACTAGCGGGAGGGCCCCCCAGTACTTC.

The rearrangement links TRBV6-5 to TRBJ2-1; TRBD2 matches 12 bases. Germline V gives CDR1 MNHEY, CDR2 SVGAGI. After removal of 6 bases from V and 7 bases from J, the junction contained 1 base not matched to a gene. The CDR3 sequence is 13 residues long. The CDR3 here is CASRTSGGNEQFF. In DNA, the CDR3 is TGTGCCAGCAGGACTAGCGGGGGTAATGAGCAGTTCTTC.

The chain employs TRBV7-9 and TRBJ1-2, with unresolved D. V was pared by 2 bases and J by 8 bases, with 21 bases between. The CDR3 extends over 16 amino acids. Per the germline V gene, CDR1 is SEHNR and CDR2 is FQNEAQ (reference sequence). The chain's CDR3 is CASSLTPPAASGGYTF. The CDR3 DNA reads as TGTGCCAGCAGCTTAACTCCGCCGGCAGCATCAGGCGGCTACACCTTC.